These 7 T cell receptor beta chains share one sample of origin, sequenced in a study of blood T cell repertoires in COVID-19. Clones were sequenced by immunoSEQ multiplex PCR, and TCRdb holds only the in-frame ones, with some missing. The data contain some 45,000 clones, roughly 80% of them seen just once; the ten biggest clones take up over 12%. Sequencing was performed on peripheral blood. The receptors were gathered from a human donor in a cohort sampled during active COVID-19.

The chain's CDR3 is CASSLRGNYGYTF. The DNA of the CDR3 is TGTGCCAGCAGTTTAAGAGGAAACTATGGCTACACCTTC. This chain joins TRBV27 and TRBJ1-2; no definite D call. Germline CDR1 reads MNHEY; CDR2 reads SMNVEV (reference sequence). V lost 2 bases and J 2 bases, leaving 6 bases between the germline ends. This CDR3 spans 13 amino acids.

V is TRBV6-5 and J is TRBJ2-6, with TRBD1 as a possible D gene (5 bases). Trimming took off 8 bases at V and 0 bases at J, with 11 bases between the two ends. There are 15 residues in the CDR3. Germline lookup yields CDR1 MNHEY and CDR2 SVGAGI. CDR3 nucleotide sequence: TGTGCCAGCTCCCTGGGGCGCTCTGGGGCCAACGTCCTGACTTTC. Residues: CASSLGRSGANVLTF.

The chain has TRBV6-6 and TRBJ2-7; 7 nucleotides match TRBD1. This CDR3 spans 13 amino acids. The germline V gene encodes CDR1 MNHNY and CDR2 SVGAGI (reference sequence). V shed 2 bases and J 3 bases; nucleotides not matched to a gene: 1. The CDR3 protein is CASSYRQGYEQYF. The CDR3 nucleotides read TGTGCCAGCAGTTACCGACAGGGCTACGAGCAGTACTTC.

The chain links TRBV7-2 to TRBJ1-1, with TRBD1 matching over 10 bases. CDR1 and CDR2 (germline): SGHTA, FQGNSA. Trimming took 8 bases from V and 3 from J; bases not matched to a gene: 3. CDR3 length equals 13 residues. CDR3 region: CASRQGADTEAFF. The DNA for the CDR3 is TGTGCCAGCCGACAGGGGGCGGACACTGAAGCTTTCTTT.

The V and J genes are TRBV7-2 and TRBJ2-5; 10 bases map to TRBD2. The CDR3 covers 14 residues. The germline V gene has CDR1 SGHTA and CDR2 FQGNSA. The V gene end was trimmed by 2 bases and the J gene end by 3 bases; junction bases not matched to a gene: 0. CDR3 region: CASSLTSGEETQYF. The DNA for the CDR3 is TGTGCCAGCAGCTTAACTAGCGGGGAAGAGACCCAGTACTTC.

The chain couples TRBV6-1 to TRBJ1-1; D unclear. This CDR3 region has 14 residues. V was cut by 3 bases and J by 3 bases, with 11 bases left in between. Looked up from germline, CDR1 is MNHNS and CDR2 is SASEGT. CDR3 sequence: CASSDRWVDTEAFF. CDR3 DNA: TGTGCCAGCAGTGACAGGTGGGTTGACACTGAAGCTTTCTTT.

J is TRBJ2-1 and V is TRBV28, with 9 nucleotides matching TRBD2. The CDR3 runs to 15 residues. Looked up from germline, CDR1 is MDHEN and CDR2 is SYDVKM. V trimming: 5 bases; J trimming: 4 bases; junction bases outside the gene matches: 6. CDR3 loop: CASSRRGLAYNEQFF. The CDR3 DNA reads as TGTGCCAGCAGTCGCCGCGGACTAGCGTACAATGAGCAGTTCTTC.